These 24 T cell receptor beta chains were all obtained from the same sample, sequenced in a study of CXCR3-negative and CXCR3-positive naive CD8 T cells. Study results and caveats: More hydrophobic TRB CDR3s occurred in CXCR3-positive than in CXCR3-negative naive cells.

Their antigen targets remain unknown. Via 5' RACE with UMI labels, TRB cDNA libraries were prepared. TCRdb derives one entry per CDR3 protein from the 5' RACE reads, leaving out DNA. The sample totals about 120,000 distinct CDR3 sequences. The sample consisted of naive CXCR3+ CD8+ T cells from blood. The subset here: CD45RO-CCR7+CD27+CD95- naive CD8+ T cells expressing CXCR3 (TNR3+). Receptor source: a human donor in good health. Some clones in this sample may be carry-over from other donors' samples.

The V gene is TRBV12-3 or TRBV12-4, the J gene TRBJ2-7; the D call from TCRdb, TRBD1, cannot be confirmed without DNA. The CDR3 has 13 residues. The CDR3 reads CASSTTGGNEQYF.

The chain combines TRBV19 with TRBJ2-1; the TCRdb call, TRBD1, lacks DNA for checking. The length of the CDR3 is 13 residues. Looked up from germline, CDR1 is LNHDA and CDR2 is SQIVND (reference sequence). This CDR3 reads CASSPSGLGEQFF.

The chain is built from TRBV7-2 and TRBJ2-2; TCRdb calls TRBD2, which cannot be checked without DNA. The germline CDR1 and CDR2 sequences are SGHTA and FQGNSA. The CDR3 contains 16 residues. CDR3 region: CASSASSGTNTGELFF.

The rearrangement uses TRBV3-1 and TRBJ2-7. This CDR3 region has 14 residues. Germline V lookup: CDR1 LGHDT, CDR2 YNNKEL (reference sequence). The CDR3 sequence is CASSQATLSYEQYF.

The chain joins TRBV30 to TRBJ2-1. CDR1 and CDR2 (germline): GTSNPN, SVGIG (reference sequence). The length of the CDR3 is 15 residues. The CDR3 loop is CAWSGRYDIHNEQFF.

The chain combines TRBV7-9 with TRBJ2-1. The CDR3 has 16 residues. Germline CDR1 and CDR2: SEHNR and FQNEAQ (reference sequence). CDR3 sequence reads: CASSLLAARSYNEQFF.

The chain combines TRBV2 with TRBJ2-2; checking the TCRdb D call of TRBD2 is not possible without DNA. Germline assignment: CDR1 SNHLY and CDR2 FYNNEI. This CDR3 is 18 amino acids long. This chain's CDR3 is CASSEGSLAGVLPGELFF.

The CDR3 here is CASRPRVGYNEQFF. The chain joins TRBV6-2 or TRBV6-3 to TRBJ2-1; TCRdb proposes TRBD1, but this gene call is untestable without DNA. The CDR3 runs to 14 residues. CDR1 MNHEY and CDR2 SVGEGT come from the germline V gene.

The chain links TRBV4-3 to TRBJ1-1; there is no DNA to check the TCRdb D call of TRBD1. CDR1 is LGHNA, CDR2 YSLEER, per germline. CDR3 length: 16 residues. The CDR3 is CASSQVGRGLNTEAFF.

The chain couples TRBV11-3 to TRBJ2-2; without DNA, the TCRdb call of TRBD1 cannot be checked. Germline CDR1 and CDR2: SGHNT and YENEEA. There are 14 residues in the CDR3. This CDR3 is CASSSSGGAGELFF.

The chain carries TRBV12-3 or TRBV12-4 and TRBJ2-7; without DNA, the TCRdb call of TRBD2 cannot be checked. The CDR3 has 16 amino acids. The CDR3 sequence is CASSSRGLRPDYEQYF.

This sequence joins TRBV7-9 and TRBJ2-3; TCRdb's assignment of TRBD1 cannot be checked, as there is no DNA. Germline CDR1 and CDR2: SEHNR and FQNEAQ (reference sequence). The CDR3 totals 15 residues. The CDR3 spells CASSLRQGGIDTQYF.

The J gene is TRBJ1-3, the V gene TRBV9; TCRdb outputs TRBD1, but without DNA this stays unchecked. This CDR3 region has 15 residues. Per germline, CDR1 SGDLS and CDR2 YYNGEE. The CDR3 here is CASNSQTGPGNTIYF.

The V and J genes are TRBV6-2 or TRBV6-3 and TRBJ2-7; as DNA is missing, the TRBD1 call by TCRdb cannot be tested. Germline CDR1 reads MNHEY; CDR2 reads SVGEGT. The CDR3 consists of 13 residues. The CDR3 sequence is CASGTGLSYEQYF.

The chain has TRBV28 and TRBJ2-1; the TCRdb D gene call, TRBD1, has no DNA to confirm it. CDR1 and CDR2 (germline): MDHEN, SYDVKM. CDR3 size: 19 residues. CDR3: CASSFPGGNSGSSYNEQFF.

The chain uses TRBV7-9 and TRBJ1-1; TCRdb selects TRBD1, and the lack of DNA leaves this call unchecked. The CDR3 is 12 residues long. CDR1 SEHNR and CDR2 FQNEAQ come from the germline V gene (reference sequence). This CDR3 is CASSLVEGMAFF.

The chain joins TRBV7-9 to TRBJ1-5; no DNA is available, so the TRBD1 call from TCRdb remains unchecked. Germline V lookup: CDR1 SEHNR, CDR2 FQNEAQ (reference sequence). CDR3 length: 13 residues. CDR3 sequence: CASSLHSGEPQHF. Combining the CDR3 with reference TRBV7-9 and TRBJ1-5 gives the whole variable domain DTGVSQNPRHKITKRGQNVTFRCDPISEHNRLYWYRQTLGQGPEFLTYFQNEAQLEKSRLLSDRFSAERPKGSFSTLEIQRTEQGDSAMYLCASSLHSGEPQHFGDGTRLSIL.

The gene calls are TRBV27 and TRBJ1-1. The CDR3 sequence is 13 residues long. The germline V gene has CDR1 MNHEY and CDR2 SMNVEV (reference sequence). The CDR3 loop reads CASSSSMNTEAFF.

The gene calls are TRBV28 and TRBJ2-1; TCRdb's D call of TRBD1 is untestable without DNA. This CDR3 contains 16 residues. Germline CDR1 is MDHEN and CDR2 is SYDVKM. The CDR3 here is CASSLWTDSSYNEQFF.

The chain uses TRBV12-3 or TRBV12-4 and TRBJ1-1; TCRdb names TRBD1, which stays unverified in the absence of DNA. The CDR3 has 15 residues. The CDR3 sequence: CASSSTQGAGTEAFF.

V is TRBV7-9 and J is TRBJ2-6; TCRdb reports TRBD2, a call that lacks DNA to check it against. The CDR3 loop spans 20 amino acids. Germline V CDR1 and CDR2: SEHNR, FQNEAQ (reference sequence). The CDR3 spells CASSLSGGGVNNSGANVLTF.

CDR3 sequence reads: CASKWDRGYEQYF. The chain is built from TRBV5-1 and TRBJ2-7; TCRdb gives TRBD1 as the D gene, but with no DNA this cannot be confirmed. The CDR3 contains 13 residues. The germline gives CDR1 SGHRS, CDR2 YFSETQ.

The rearrangement links TRBV5-4 to TRBJ2-2. The CDR3 covers 17 residues. The germline CDR1 and CDR2 sequences are SGHNT and YYREEE (reference sequence). The CDR3 is CASSLLYPSGSTGELFF.

CDR3 in amino acids: CASSEWDREGETQYF. This chain uses TRBV2 with TRBJ2-5; the TCRdb call, TRBD1, lacks DNA for checking. CDR3 length: 15 amino acids. Germline loops: CDR1 SNHLY, CDR2 FYNNEI.